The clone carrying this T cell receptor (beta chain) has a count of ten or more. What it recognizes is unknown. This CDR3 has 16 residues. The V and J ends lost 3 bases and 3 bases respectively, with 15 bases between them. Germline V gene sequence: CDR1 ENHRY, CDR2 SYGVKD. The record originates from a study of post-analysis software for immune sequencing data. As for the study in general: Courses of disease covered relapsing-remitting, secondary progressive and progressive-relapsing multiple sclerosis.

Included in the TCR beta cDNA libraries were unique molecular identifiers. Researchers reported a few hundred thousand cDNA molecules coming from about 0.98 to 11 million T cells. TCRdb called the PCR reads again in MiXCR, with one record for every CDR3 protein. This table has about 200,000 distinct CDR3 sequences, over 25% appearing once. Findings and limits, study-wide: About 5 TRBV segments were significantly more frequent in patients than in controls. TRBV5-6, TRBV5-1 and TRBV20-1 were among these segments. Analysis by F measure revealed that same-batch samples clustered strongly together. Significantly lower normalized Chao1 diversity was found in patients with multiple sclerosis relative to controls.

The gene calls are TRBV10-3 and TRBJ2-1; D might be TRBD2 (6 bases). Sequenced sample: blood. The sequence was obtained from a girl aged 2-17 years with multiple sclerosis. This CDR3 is CAISEGRTTSYNEQFF. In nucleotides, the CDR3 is TGTGCCATCAGTGAAGGGAGGACTACGAGCTACAATGAGCAGTTCTTC.